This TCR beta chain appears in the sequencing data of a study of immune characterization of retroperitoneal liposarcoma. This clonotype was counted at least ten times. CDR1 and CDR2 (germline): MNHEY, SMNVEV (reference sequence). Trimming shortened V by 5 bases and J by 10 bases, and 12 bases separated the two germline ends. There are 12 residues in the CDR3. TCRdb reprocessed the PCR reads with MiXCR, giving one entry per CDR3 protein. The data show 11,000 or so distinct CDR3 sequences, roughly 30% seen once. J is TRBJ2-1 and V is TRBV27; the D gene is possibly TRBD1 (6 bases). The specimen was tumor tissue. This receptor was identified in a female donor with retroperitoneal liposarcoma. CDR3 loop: CASSPPRGEQFF. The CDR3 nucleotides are TGTGCCAGCAGTCCGCCCAGGGGCGAGCAGTTCTTC.